These 29 T cell receptor beta chains share one sample of origin, sequenced in a study of radiotherapy plus CTLA-4 blockade in lung cancer. Using immunoSEQ multiplex PCR, the repertoire was profiled, and TCRdb retains in-frame clones only, with some absent. The data contain around 80,000 clones, under 85% of them singletons. The sample was peripheral blood, taken from a patient treated with radiotherapy plus ipilimumab. The origin of the receptors is a human donor with non-small cell lung cancer who had stable disease on radiotherapy plus ipilimumab.

This sequence joins TRBV7-3 and TRBJ2-7; TRBD1 matches at 11 bases. The junction had 10 bases not matched to a gene; V was cut back by 5 bases and J by 7 bases. The CDR3 loop spans 15 amino acids. Germline values: CDR1 SGHTA, CDR2 FQGTGA. The CDR3 loop is CASSPGTGGWREQYF. As DNA, the CDR3 is TGTGCCAGCAGCCCGGGGACAGGGGGATGGAGGGAGCAGTACTTC.

The gene calls are TRBV28 and TRBJ2-7, with 10 bases identical to TRBD2. The J segment lost 2 bases and the V segment lost 6 bases, leaving 7 bases of the junction unmatched. The CDR3 is 15 residues long. Germline CDR1 reads MDHEN; CDR2 reads SYDVKM. The CDR3 sequence is CASRERLAGAYEQYF. The CDR3 region has the DNA TGTGCCAGCAGGGAAAGGCTAGCGGGGGCCTACGAGCAGTACTTC.

CDR3 residues: CASSPRADQPQHF. DNA for the CDR3: TGTGCCAGCTCACCCAGGGCGGATCAGCCCCAGCATTTT. The chain combines TRBV18 with TRBJ1-5, with a weak D call TRBD1 (5 bases). Trimming took off 3 bases at V and 5 bases at J, with 8 bases between the two ends. This CDR3 spans 13 amino acids. Germline V gene sequence: CDR1 KGHSH, CDR2 LQKENI. The full variable domain, its missing parts supplied by reference TRBV18 and TRBJ1-5, is NAGVMQNPRHLVRRRGQEARLRCSPMKGHSHVYWYRQLPEEGLKFMVYLQKENIIDESGMPKERFSAEFPKEGPSILRIQQVVRGDSAAYFCASSPRADQPQHFGDGTRLSIL.

The chain links TRBV11-1 to TRBJ1-1; D call uncertain. V lost 1 base, J lost 3 bases, and 9 bases lay in between. Germline assignment: CDR1 SGHAT and CDR2 FQDESV (reference sequence). This CDR3 is 14 amino acids long. The chain's CDR3 is CASSLEPMDTEAFF. Written as DNA, the CDR3 is TGTGCCAGCAGCTTAGAACCTATGGACACTGAAGCTTTCTTT.

This chain links TRBV19 with TRBJ2-7; weak D call: TRBD1 (6 bases). The ends were cut back, 4 bases at V and 2 bases at J, with 18 bases in the middle. Germline V gene sequence: CDR1 LNHDA, CDR2 SQIVND (reference sequence). CDR3 length: 16 residues. The CDR3 DNA reads TGTGCCAGTAGTACTCCCCAGGGGTTGACAGCCTACGAGCAGTACTTC. Protein: CASSTPQGLTAYEQYF. The full variable domain, with the rest looked up from reference TRBV19 and TRBJ2-7, is DGGITQSPKYLFRKEGQNVTLSCEQNLNHDAMYWYRQDPGQGLRLIYYSQIVNDFQKGDIAEGYSVSREKKESFPLTVTSAQKNPTAFYLCASSTPQGLTAYEQYFGPGTRLTVT.

The gene calls are TRBV18 and TRBJ1-5; tentative D call: TRBD1 (6 bases). Germline-derived CDR1 and CDR2 are KGHSH and LQKENI. Trimming cost V 3 bases and J 0 bases, with 9 bases left between them. The CDR3 extends over 15 amino acids. The CDR3 region has the DNA TGTGCCAGCTCACCCACAGGGTCTAGCAATCAGCCCCAGCATTTT. It codes for CASSPTGSSNQPQHF. Supplemented by reference TRBV18 and TRBJ1-5, the full variable domain reads NAGVMQNPRHLVRRRGQEARLRCSPMKGHSHVYWYRQLPEEGLKFMVYLQKENIIDESGMPKERFSAEFPKEGPSILRIQQVVRGDSAAYFCASSPTGSSNQPQHFGDGTRLSIL.

The chain joins TRBV7-5 to TRBJ2-7; the D segment call TRBD2 is taken from the table without a DNA check. TRBV7-5 is described as a pseudogene. The length of the CDR3 is 16 residues. CDR3 region: CARSSAGTSGRPEQYF. In nucleotides, the CDR3 is TGTGCCAGAAGCTCCGCCGGGACTAGCGGGAGGCCCGAGCAGTACTTC.

A note on this clone: A junction end diverges from the germline sequence, so it may reflect a read error. This rearrangement joins TRBV11-2 to TRBJ2-7; D is perhaps TRBD2 (5 bases). The CDR3 is made up of 19 amino acids. Germline lookup yields CDR1 SGHAT and CDR2 FQNNGV. Here the CDR3 DNA reads TGTGCCAGCAGCTTAGGACCTTCCTCGGTCGGGAACGCTAAGTATGGCGGTCGGTTC. It codes for CASSLGPSSVGNAKYGGRF.

The J gene is TRBJ2-3, the V gene TRBV6-6, with 8 positions matching TRBD2. Germline CDR1 reads MNHNY; CDR2 reads SVGAGI (reference sequence). V dropped 0 bases and J dropped 4; count of bases not matched to a gene: 6. This CDR3 has 16 amino acids. Here the CDR3 reads CASSYSGGGPADTQYF. In DNA, the CDR3 is TGTGCCAGCAGTTACTCGGGCGGGGGGCCCGCAGATACGCAGTATTTT.

The J gene is TRBJ2-6, the V gene TRBV7-3; D not resolved. CDR1 SGHTA and CDR2 FQGTGA come from the germline V gene. V shed 2 bases and J shed 2 bases, with 13 bases lying between them. The CDR3 consists of 17 residues. CDR3 bases: TGTGCCAGCAGCTTATCATCCGGCGGAACTGGGGCCAACGTCCTGACTTTC. It is translated as CASSLSSGGTGANVLTF.

The chain uses TRBV5-1 and TRBJ2-1; 8 nucleotides match TRBD2. Germline CDR1 is SGHRS and CDR2 is YFSETQ. J gave up 1 base and V 4 bases, and 10 bases lay outside the gene matches. The CDR3 spans 17 residues. In DNA form, the CDR3 reads TGCGCCAGCAGCCCCCCTGGGCTAGCGGGTTCCTACAATGAGCAGTTCTTC. Translation: CASSPPGLAGSYNEQFF.

The CDR3 protein is CAWSAANPRGSGNTIYF. In DNA form, the CDR3 reads TGTGCCTGGAGTGCCGCCAACCCCAGGGGATCTGGAAACACCATATATTTT. This chain uses TRBV30 with TRBJ1-3; TRBD1 is a possible D gene (6 bases). Trimming pared 1 base from V and 1 base from J, leaving 17 bases between. The CDR3 length is 17 residues. Per the germline V gene, CDR1 is GTSNPN and CDR2 is SVGIG (reference sequence). Full variable domain (outside the CDR3, taken from reference TRBV30 and TRBJ1-3): SQTIHQWPATLVQPVGSPLSLECTVEGTSNPNLYWYRQAAGRGLQLLFYSVGIGQISSEVPQNLSASRPQDRQFILSSKKLLLSDSGFYLCAWSAANPRGSGNTIYFGEGSWLTVV.

This chain uses TRBV2 with TRBJ1-2, with TRBD1 matching 8 bases. Germline values: CDR1 SNHLY, CDR2 FYNNEI. This CDR3 is 14 amino acids long. The V gene end was trimmed by 1 base and the J gene end by 4 bases; junction bases not matched to a gene: 2. The CDR3 region is CASSEGTGIYGYTF. CDR3 coding DNA: TGTGCCAGCAGTGAAGGGACAGGGATCTATGGCTACACCTTC.

Worth noting for this clone: The sample has other DNA sequences that encode this CDR3 too. The chain carries TRBV6-4 and TRBJ2-7, with TRBD2 matching over 7 bases. Per the germline V gene, CDR1 is MRHNA and CDR2 is SNTAGT. V shed 8 bases and J 5 bases; nucleotides not matched to a gene: 9. This CDR3 region has 13 residues. Written as DNA, the CDR3 is TGTGCCAGCGGGGGGGGAAAAGGGAACGAGCAGTACTTC. Residues: CASGGGKGNEQYF.

The sample holds a few counts of this clone. This chain connects TRBV7-9 to TRBJ1-5, with no clear D. Germline loops: CDR1 SEHNR, CDR2 FQNEAQ (reference sequence). The CDR3 sequence is 16 residues long. The V gene lost 3 bases and the J gene lost 0 bases, with 12 bases spanning the gap. The CDR3, as DNA: TGTGCCAGCAGCTTCGGGAGTCCGAATAGCAATCAGCCCCAGCATTTT. It yields the protein CASSFGSPNSNQPQHF.

The chain links TRBV29-1 to TRBJ2-1; D might be TRBD2 (7 bases). The germline V gene has CDR1 SQVTM and CDR2 ANQGSEA. The length of the CDR3 is 13 residues. CDR3 nucleotides: TGCACCGGAGGGGGGGGGCGCGGCGATGAGCAGTTCTTC. It encodes CTGGGGRGDEQFF.

The J gene is TRBJ2-1, the V gene TRBV7-2; unclear D gene. Per the germline V gene, CDR1 is SGHTA and CDR2 is FQGNSA. Trimming removed 4 bases at V and 7 bases at J, with 5 bases between. This CDR3 contains 11 residues. The CDR3 DNA reads as TGTGCCAGCAGCTGGGTGAATGAGCAGTTCTTC. Translation gives CASSWVNEQFF.

CDR3 in amino acids: CASSPGSTPSGANVLTF. DNA for the CDR3: TGTGCCAGTAGCCCCGGGAGCACCCCCTCTGGGGCCAACGTCCTGACTTTC. J is TRBJ2-6 and V is TRBV19, with D perhaps TRBD2 (6 bases). In germline, CDR1 is LNHDA, CDR2 SQIVND (reference sequence). Trimming took 6 bases from V and 0 from J, leaving 15 bases between them. The CDR3 length is 17 residues.

In its sample, this clone was seen once. The rearrangement joins TRBV19 to TRBJ2-2; D is perhaps TRBD1 (5 bases). Germline lookup yields CDR1 LNHDA and CDR2 SQIVND (reference sequence). V shed 1 base and J shed 4 bases, with 13 bases lying between them. The CDR3 is 16 residues long. The CDR3 protein is CASSIVGALGTGELFF. In DNA, the CDR3 is TGTGCCAGTAGTATAGTAGGGGCGCTGGGCACCGGGGAGCTGTTTTTT.

This sequence joins TRBV6-6 and TRBJ1-1; D is unresolved. There are 15 residues in the CDR3. CDR1 is MNHNY and CDR2 is SVGAGI in the germline V gene (reference sequence). Trimming took off 0 bases at V and 5 bases at J, with 13 bases between the two ends. DNA for the CDR3: TGTGCCAGCAGTTACTCGGTCGAGGTGGGAACTGAAGCTTTCTTT. It translates to CASSYSVEVGTEAFF.

The genes are TRBV4-1 and TRBJ1-1; 9 nucleotides match TRBD1. V lost 6 bases, J lost 5 bases, and 7 bases stayed unmatched. The CDR3 is 14 residues long. The V gene's germline CDR1 is MGHRA and CDR2 YSYEKL. The CDR3 DNA sequence: TGCGCCAGCAGACTCGGGACAGGGAGGACTGAAGCTTTCTTT. Translating it yields CASRLGTGRTEAFF.

The chain links TRBV5-6 to TRBJ2-7; no firm D call. The CDR3 covers 13 residues. The germline V gene has CDR1 SGHDT and CDR2 YYEEEE. V lost 4 bases, J lost 2 bases, and 10 bases lay in between. The CDR3 bases are TGTGCCAGCAGCCCCTCTAGGGCCTACGAGCAGTACTTC. It is translated as CASSPSRAYEQYF. Using reference TRBV5-6 and TRBJ2-7 for the parts outside the CDR3, the full variable domain is DAGVTQSPTHLIKTRGQQVTLRCSPKSGHDTVSWYQQALGQGPQFIFQYYEEEERQRGNFPDRFSGHQFPNYSSELNVNALLLGDSALYLCASSPSRAYEQYFGPGTRLTVT.

DNA of the CDR3: TGTGCCAGCAGCTTAGGGGGGACAGGGTCGAACACTGAAGCTTTCTTT. It codes for CASSLGGTGSNTEAFF. V is TRBV7-9 and J is TRBJ1-1; 9 positions match TRBD1. Germline loops: CDR1 SEHNR, CDR2 FQNEAQ (reference sequence). Unmatched junction bases numbered 4, after V lost 1 base and J lost 1 base. This CDR3 comprises 16 residues.

The chain employs TRBV5-1 and TRBJ2-1, with TRBD2 matching 9 bases. Trimming cost V 4 bases and J 0 bases; bases outside gene matches: 5. CDR3 length equals 16 residues. Germline V gives CDR1 SGHRS, CDR2 YFSETQ. CDR3 sequence (DNA): TGCGCCAGCAGCACCTTTAGCGGGAGCTCCTACAATGAGCAGTTCTTC. Protein: CASSTFSGSSYNEQFF.

In its sample, this clone was seen a few times. This chain uses TRBV9 with TRBJ1-6; perhaps TRBD1 as D (5 bases). Trimming shortened V by 8 bases and J by 7 bases, and 16 bases separated the two germline ends. CDR1 and CDR2 (germline): SGDLS, YYNGEE. The CDR3 extends over 14 amino acids. The CDR3 DNA is TGTGCCAGTAAGTCGGGGGTAGAGAATTCACCCCTCCACTTT. Translating gives CASKSGVENSPLHF. Full variable domain (missing parts from reference TRBV9 and TRBJ1-6): DSGVTQTPKHLITATGQRVTLRCSPRSGDLSVYWYQQSLDQGLQFLIQYYNGEERAKGNILERFSAQQFPDLHSELNLSSLELGDSALYFCASKSGVENSPLHFGNGTRLTVT.

This chain joins TRBV6-6 and TRBJ1-5, with D uncertain. Germline-derived CDR1 and CDR2 are MNHNY and SVGAGI (reference sequence). V lost 6 bases, J lost 8 bases, and 8 bases lay in between. The CDR3 has 11 residues. The CDR3 nucleotides are TGTGCCAGCAGCCGGACGGAGCCCCAGCATTTT. This translates into CASSRTEPQHF.

The chain uses TRBV7-9 and TRBJ2-3; D perhaps matches TRBD2 (5 bases). The CDR3 totals 13 residues. The V gene's germline CDR1 is SEHNR and CDR2 FQNEAQ (reference sequence). V dropped 5 bases and J dropped 0 bases, with 6 bases sitting between them. The CDR3 sequence: CASSRTSTDTQYF. Written as DNA, the CDR3 is TGTGCCAGCAGCCGGACTAGCACAGATACGCAGTATTTT.

The chain uses TRBV5-4 and TRBJ1-1; D may be TRBD1 (5 bases). The CDR3 is made up of 14 amino acids. Germline-derived CDR1 and CDR2 are SGHNT and YYREEE (reference sequence). Trimming pared 1 base from V and 3 bases from J, leaving 10 bases between. CDR3 protein: CASSLSQGHTEAFF. The CDR3 bases are TGTGCCAGCAGCTTGTCGCAGGGCCACACTGAAGCTTTCTTT. Full variable domain (remainder filled in from reference TRBV5-4 and TRBJ1-1): ETGVTQSPTHLIKTRGQQVTLRCSSQSGHNTVSWYQQALGQGPQFIFQYYREEENGRGNFPPRFSGLQFPNYSSELNVNALELDDSALYLCASSLSQGHTEAFFGQGTRLTVV.

The chain links TRBV6-1 to TRBJ2-3, with D possibly being TRBD1 (6 bases). V was trimmed by 4 bases and J by 6 bases, leaving 14 bases between them. The CDR3 totals 14 residues. Germline V CDR1 and CDR2: MNHNS, SASEGT. The CDR3 region has the DNA TGTGCCAGCAGTGTAAGAACAGGGTCCGATACGCAGTATTTT. Protein: CASSVRTGSDTQYF.